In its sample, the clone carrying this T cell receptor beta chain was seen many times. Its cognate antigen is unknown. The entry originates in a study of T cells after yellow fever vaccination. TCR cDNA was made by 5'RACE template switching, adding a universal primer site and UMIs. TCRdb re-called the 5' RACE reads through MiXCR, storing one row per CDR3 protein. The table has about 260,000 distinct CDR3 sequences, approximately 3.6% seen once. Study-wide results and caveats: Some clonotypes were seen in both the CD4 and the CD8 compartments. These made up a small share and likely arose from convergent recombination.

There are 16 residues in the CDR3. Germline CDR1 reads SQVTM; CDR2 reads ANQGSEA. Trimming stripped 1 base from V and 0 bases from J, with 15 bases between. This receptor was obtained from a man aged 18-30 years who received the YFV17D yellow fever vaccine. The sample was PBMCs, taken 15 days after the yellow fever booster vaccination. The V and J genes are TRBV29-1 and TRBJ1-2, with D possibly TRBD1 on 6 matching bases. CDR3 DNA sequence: TGCAGCGTTGAAGTGGCTTGGGAGGGGGCTAACTATGGCTACACCTTC. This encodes CSVEVAWEGANYGYTF.